This is a list of T cell receptor beta chains from one sample in a study of beta chain features in type 1 diabetes. The protocol was immunoSEQ multiplex PCR, while the TCRdb copy is restricted to in-frame clones and leaves out a portion. The profile shows fewer than 500,000 clones, approximately 13% of them singletons. Sequencing was carried out using naive CD4+ T cells from blood. Receptors originate from a man aged 25 to 40 in good health. Each CDR3 is given with its conserved first and last residue. The order of the fields is D gene, clone size, V gene, J gene, CDR3 protein, CDR3 DNA. The D gene is left open where the match is weak. Clone size, where shown, is once, few, many, or a class for clones that have expanded.

>.|.|TRBV25-1|TRBJ1-1
CASSRASVVTEAFF
TGTGCCAGCAGTCGGGCCTCCGTCGTCACTGAAGCTTTCTTT
>.|few|TRBV7-3|TRBJ2-1
CASSLEGTTSYNEQFF
TGTGCCAGCAGCTTAGAAGGAACCACCTCCTACAATGAGCAGTTCTTC
>.|.|TRBV19|TRBJ1-1
CASSSTEAFF
TGTGCCAGTAGTTCCACTGAAGCTTTCTTT
>.|.|TRBV30|TRBJ2-3
CAWSGGGADTQYF
TGTGCCTGGAGTGGGGGCGGCGCAGATACGCAGTATTTT
>TRBD2|.|TRBV19|TRBJ2-1
CASSSGSESYNEQFF
TGTGCCAGTAGTAGCGGGAGTGAATCCTACAATGAGCAGTTCTTC
>TRBD1|few|TRBV19|TRBJ2-7
CASSSGQGRSYEQYF
TGTGCCAGTAGCTCAGGACAGGGACGCTCCTACGAGCAGTACTTC
>TRBD1|few|TRBV11-2|TRBJ2-7
CASSRDRVTGRQYF
TGTGCCAGCAGCCGAGACAGGGTGACGGGTAGGCAGTACTTC
>.|few|TRBV29-1|TRBJ1-3
CSVEGAQGAGNTIYF
TGCAGCGTTGAAGGTGCACAGGGCGCTGGAAACACCATATATTTT
>.|.|TRBV7-7|TRBJ2-5
CASSGKKTGIQETQYF
TGTGCCAGCAGCGGAAAAAAAACAGGGATTCAAGAGACCCAGTACTTC
>TRBD1|.|TRBV7-8|TRBJ2-5
CASSLRDRPLYGQYF
TGTGCCAGCAGCTTACGGGACAGGCCGCTGTATGGCCAGTACTTC
>.|many|TRBV30|TRBJ1-3
CAWSVGNTIYF
TGTGCCTGGAGTGTGGGAAACACCATATATTTT
>TRBD2|.|TRBV2|TRBJ2-5
CASERGELETQYF
TGTGCCAGCGAGCGGGGGGAGCTAGAGACCCAGTACTTC
>TRBD1|.|TRBV30|TRBJ1-5
CALNRGFGQPQHF
TGTGCTCTAAACAGGGGGTTTGGTCAGCCCCAGCATTTT
>TRBD2|.|TRBV25-1|TRBJ2-1
CASSEAGGPYNEQFF
TGTGCCAGCAGTGAGGCGGGAGGGCCCTACAATGAGCAGTTCTTC
>.|.|TRBV29-1|TRBJ1-1
CSVGVVNTEAFF
TGCAGCGTGGGGGTTGTGAACACTGAAGCTTTCTTT
>.|.|TRBV7-8|TRBJ2-3
CASSLARARGGDTQYF
TGTGCCAGCAGCTTAGCAAGGGCCAGGGGAGGTGATACGCAGTATTTT
>TRBD1|.|TRBV4-1|TRBJ2-1
CASSQRDTGQGNNEQFF
TGCGCCAGCAGCCAGAGAGACACGGGACAGGGGAACAATGAGCAGTTCTTC
>.|few|TRBV7-9|TRBJ2-3
CASTLGGGTDTQYF
TGTGCCAGCACCCTAGGGGGAGGTACAGATACGCAGTATTTT
>.|few|TRBV20-1|TRBJ1-1
CSAAQNTEAFF
TGCAGTGCAGCGCAGAACACTGAAGCTTTCTTT